This T cell receptor beta chain comes out of a study of cytomegalovirus exposure and HLA in healthy donors. Primers: 60 Vbeta forward and 13 Jbeta reverse. Method: immunoSEQ multiplex PCR; TCRdb's copy keeps in-frame clones and lacks some. The sample lists 100,000 to 150,000 clones; around 69% were seen once. This CDR3 has 18 residues. With V trimmed by 3 bases and J by 5 bases, 15 bases remained unmatched. Missing from this donor's record is the CMV serostatus. On this clone itself: Its cognate antigen is unknown.

Study-wide findings and caveats: A previous analysis found most TCR beta V segments productive roughly 87% or roughly 30% of the time. Later analysis placed DRB1 highest and HLA-C lowest in TCR association rates, which differed by HLA locus.

Sequenced sample: PBMCs. The receptor was isolated from a human donor in good health. The chain uses TRBV23-1 and TRBJ2-5, with TRBD1 matching over 10 bases. TRBV23-1 has ORF status, its function being uncertain. CDR3 amino acids: CASSQGGQGREIGETQYF. The CDR3 DNA reads TGCGCCAGCAGTCAGGGGGGACAGGGGAGGGAAATAGGGGAGACCCAGTACTTC.